This entry lists 4 T cell receptor beta chains sequenced from one sample in a study of T cells after yellow fever vaccination. TCRdb re-called the 5' RACE reads through MiXCR, storing one row per CDR3 protein. The repertoire has about 240,000 distinct CDR3 sequences, more than 3.5% of them found once; the top ten carry 15% to 20%. This material consisted of PBMCs, taken 15 days after the yellow fever booster vaccination. The receptor source for this set is a man younger than 30 who received the YFV17D yellow fever vaccine.

This clonotype was counted many times. The genes are TRBV2 and TRBJ2-5; perhaps D is TRBD1 or TRBD2 (6 bases each). Trimming took 6 bases from V and 4 from J, leaving 18 bases between them. The CDR3 length is 15 residues. Germline V gene lookup returns CDR1 SNHLY and CDR2 FYNNEI. CDR3 sequence reads: CASRGPGAVGETQYF. CDR3 in DNA: TGTGCCAGCAGGGGGCCGGGGGCCGTGGGAGAGACCCAGTACTTC.

This clonotype was detected only a few times. This chain uses TRBV5-4 with TRBJ2-3; no firm D call. In germline, CDR1 is SGHNT, CDR2 YYREEE (reference sequence). V lost 2 bases and J 2 bases, leaving 9 bases between the germline ends. The CDR3 has 14 amino acids. The CDR3 nucleotides read TGTGCCAGCAGCTTAAAATCCCCCACAGATACGCAGTATTTT. Translated: CASSLKSPTDTQYF.

There are many counts of this clonotype. This sequence joins TRBV4-3 and TRBJ1-2, with a weak D call TRBD1 (6 bases). V shed 1 base and J shed 6 bases, with 15 bases lying between them. The CDR3 extends over 15 amino acids. Germline V gene sequence: CDR1 LGHNA, CDR2 YSLEER. CDR3 sequence: CASSQASAGANGYTF. As DNA, the CDR3 is TGCGCCAGCAGCCAAGCCAGCGCAGGGGCGAATGGCTACACCTTC.

This clonotype occurred many times. This sequence joins TRBV6-5 and TRBJ1-1; TRBD1 matches 11 bases. Germline-derived CDR1 and CDR2 are MNHEY and SVGAGI. The V and J ends lost 2 bases and 11 bases, in that order; junction bases with no gene match: 10. There are 15 residues in the CDR3. The CDR3 nucleotides are TGTGCCAGCAGTTACGCGGGACAGGGGGTTTTAGGGGCTTTCTTT. Protein product: CASSYAGQGVLGAFF.